The text below deals with one T cell receptor (beta chain). What it recognizes is unknown. Trimming pared 4 bases from V and 5 bases from J, leaving 11 bases between. The CDR3 loop spans 12 amino acids. Per the germline V gene, CDR1 is GTSNPN and CDR2 is SVGIG (reference sequence). The data stem from a study of OX40 agonist ivuxolimab in advanced cancers. Study conclusions and caveats: There were, on average, more expanded clones in CD8+ T cells than in CD4+.

Generated by immunoSEQ multiplex PCR, the TCRdb table keeps only in-frame clones and is missing some. In the table there are over 80,000 clones, 75% to 90% of which are singletons. The source of this sequence is an adult with an advanced solid tumor such as melanoma, head and neck, liver or kidney cancer. V gene TRBV30 combines with J gene TRBJ2-5, with D maybe TRBD1 (6 bases). The input for sequencing was CD4+ or CD8+ T cells sorted from blood, taken in a trial of the OX40 agonist ivuxolimab. CDR3 region: CAWKRDTETQYF. The CDR3 DNA reads as TGTGCCTGGAAAAGGGACACTGAGACCCAGTACTTC.